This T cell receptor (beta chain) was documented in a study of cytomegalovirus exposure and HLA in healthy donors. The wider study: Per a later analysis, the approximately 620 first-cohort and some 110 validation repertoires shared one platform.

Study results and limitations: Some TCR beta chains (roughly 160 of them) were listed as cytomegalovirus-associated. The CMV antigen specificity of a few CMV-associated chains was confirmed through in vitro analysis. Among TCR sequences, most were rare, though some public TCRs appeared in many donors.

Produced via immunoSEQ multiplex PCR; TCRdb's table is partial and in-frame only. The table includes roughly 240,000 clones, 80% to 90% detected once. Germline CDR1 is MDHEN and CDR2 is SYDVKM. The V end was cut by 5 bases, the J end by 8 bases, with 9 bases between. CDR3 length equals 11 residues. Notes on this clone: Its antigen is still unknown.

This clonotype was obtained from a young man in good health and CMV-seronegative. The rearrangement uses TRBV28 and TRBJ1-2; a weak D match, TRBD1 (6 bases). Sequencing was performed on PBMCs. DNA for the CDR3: TGTGCCAGCAGTGACAGGTTAGGCTACACCTTC. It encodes CASSDRLGYTF.